Below, 23 T cell receptor beta chains from the same sample are listed, as sequenced in a study of T cells in Graves' hyperthyroidism and ophthalmopathy. The TCR beta CDR3 regions underwent amplification using RNA transcripts as the source. First-round RT-PCR with HTBI primers amplified the TCR CDR3 region. TCRdb recomputed calls from the multiplex PCR reads with MiXCR, one row per CDR3 protein. The table has 300,000 to 400,000 distinct CDR3 sequences, approximately 15% seen once. The sequenced material came from blood. The source of these receptors is a woman aged 55-69 years with Graves' hyperthyroidism.

About this clonotype: No conserved phenylalanine or tryptophan is present at the end of the CDR3, so a read error is the likely explanation. This chain joins TRBV6-2 or TRBV6-3 and TRBJ1-2; 9 nucleotides agree with TRBD1. Germline V CDR1 and CDR2: MNHEY, SVGEGT. J was trimmed by 4 bases and V by 6 bases; bases with no gene match: 3. The CDR3 is 13 amino acids. CDR3: CASRGQGIYGYTL. The CDR3 DNA follows: TGTGCCAGCAGAGGACAGGGGATCTATGGCTACACCCTC.

This clonotype was seen a few times. The rearrangement links TRBV7-3 to TRBJ2-3; D is uncertain. This CDR3 spans 15 amino acids. The ends were cut back, 7 bases at V and 1 base at J, with 15 bases in the middle. Germline V gives CDR1 SGHTA, CDR2 FQGTGA. The CDR3 DNA follows: TGTGCCAGCAAAAGAACTCCGGTACGCACAGATACGCAGTATTTT. Protein: CASKRTPVRTDTQYF.

Only a few counts were recorded for this clonotype. The chain links TRBV29-1 to TRBJ1-1; D perhaps matches TRBD1 (5 bases). The CDR3 is 16 residues long. The germline V gene encodes CDR1 SQVTM and CDR2 ANQGSEA. V was shortened by 1 base and J by 3 bases, with 18 bases between the two germline ends. The CDR3 DNA reads TGCAGCGTTGAAGGGAAAGATGTAAAGGGGCACACTGAAGCTTTCTTT. This gives the protein CSVEGKDVKGHTEAFF.

This clonotype has a count of ten or more. The chain joins TRBV3-1 to TRBJ2-7; 7 bases map to TRBD1. The J segment lost 2 bases and the V segment lost 7 bases, leaving 8 bases of the junction unmatched. CDR3 length equals 14 residues. Germline V gene sequence: CDR1 LGHDT, CDR2 YNNKEL (reference sequence). Here the CDR3 reads CASKNRGPTYEQYF. Here the CDR3 DNA reads TGTGCCAGCAAGAACAGGGGACCTACCTACGAGCAGTACTTC.

This clonotype was counted between two and nine times. The V gene is TRBV20-1, the J gene TRBJ1-1; weak D call: TRBD1 (6 bases). The CDR3 has 14 residues. In germline, CDR1 is DFQATT, CDR2 SNEGSKA (reference sequence). Trimming took off 2 bases at V and 4 bases at J, with 14 bases between the two ends. As DNA, the CDR3 is TGCAGTGCTAGATCACAGGGTGGTGGCACTGAAGCTTTCTTT. As protein: CSARSQGGGTEAFF.

This clonotype was observed a handful of times. The chain is built from TRBV29-1 and TRBJ2-1; 11 bases map to TRBD2. V lost 0 bases and J lost 2; bases outside the gene matches: 6. The CDR3 sequence is 17 residues long. Germline V CDR1 and CDR2: SQVTM, ANQGSEA. CDR3 sequence: CSVEDSRLAGTYNEQFF. Written as DNA, the CDR3 is TGCAGCGTTGAAGACTCGCGACTAGCGGGAACCTACAATGAGCAGTTCTTC.

This clonotype appeared many times. The chain carries TRBV2 and TRBJ2-7, with D tentatively TRBD2 (5 bases). V lost 1 base, J lost 6 bases, and 10 bases lay in between. Germline CDR1 reads SNHLY; CDR2 reads FYNNEI. This CDR3 contains 13 residues. The CDR3 reads CASSEGARGEQYF. CDR3 DNA: TGTGCCAGCAGTGAAGGGGCCCGGGGCGAGCAGTACTTC. Combining the CDR3 with reference TRBV2 and TRBJ2-7 gives the whole variable domain EPEVTQTPSHQVTQMGQEVILRCVPISNHLYFYWYRQILGQKVEFLVSFYNNEISEKSEIFDDQFSVERPDGSNFTLKIRSTKLEDSAMYFCASSEGARGEQYFGPGTRLTVT.

The chain couples TRBV10-3 to TRBJ2-1, with a possible D match to TRBD1 (6 bases). Trimming removed 2 bases from V and 7 bases from J, with 9 bases in between. The CDR3 extends over 13 amino acids. Per germline, CDR1 ENHRY and CDR2 SYGVKD. The CDR3 here is CAISERQGNEQFF. CDR3 DNA sequence: TGTGCCATCAGTGAGCGGCAGGGGAATGAGCAGTTCTTC.

A word on this clonotype: A much more abundant neighbour one base away suggests this may be a read error. The gene calls are TRBV12-3 or TRBV12-4 and TRBJ1-1, with D possibly TRBD1 on 6 matching bases. The ends were cut back, 8 bases at V and 3 bases at J, with 13 bases in the middle. The CDR3 consists of 13 residues. The CDR3 nucleotides read TGTGCCAGCGGTCCACAGGGATACACTGAAGCTTTCTTT. Translating it yields CASGPQGYTEAFF.

A word on this clonotype: This may arise from a read error, as a much more abundant clone is one base away. The CDR3 carries no conserved terminal phenylalanine or tryptophan, so it likely arises from a read error. This chain links TRBV18 with TRBJ2-1, with 7 bases lining up with TRBD2. This CDR3 contains 15 residues. The J segment lost 4 bases and the V segment lost 3 bases, leaving 6 bases of the junction unmatched. Germline values: CDR1 KGHSH, CDR2 LQKENI. The DNA of the CDR3 is TGTGCCAGCTCACCGTTGCTAGCGGTATACAATGAGCAGTTCCTC. It translates to CASSPLLAVYNEQFL.

This clonotype was counted ten times or more. This chain joins TRBV2 and TRBJ2-7, with 13 bases lining up with TRBD2. J lost 6 bases, V lost 11 bases, and 10 bases had no gene match. Germline V gene lookup returns CDR1 SNHLY and CDR2 FYNNEI. The CDR3 extends over 14 amino acids. The DNA of the CDR3 is TGTGCCTCCCCTCCCACTAGCGGGAGGGGCGAGCAGTACTTC. Its protein product is CASPPTSGRGEQYF.

In this sample, this clonotype turned up many times. The J gene is TRBJ1-1, the V gene TRBV12-3 or TRBV12-4, with 8 bases identical to TRBD1. The CDR3 runs to 15 residues. Germline trimming cut 6 bases from V and 1 base from J; bases unmatched to any gene: 7. CDR3 nucleotides: TGTGCCAGCAGGGCCAGGGGGCCGGAGAACACTGAAGCTTTCTTT. Translating gives CASRARGPENTEAFF.

The sample holds many counts of this clonotype. The V and J genes are TRBV20-1 and TRBJ2-7; D tentatively reads TRBD1 or TRBD2 (5 bases each). CDR3 length: 12 residues. V lost 2 bases, J lost 2 bases, and 7 bases lay in between. Germline CDR1 reads DFQATT; CDR2 reads SNEGSKA (reference sequence). This chain's CDR3 is CSARRDPYEQYF. CDR3 sequence (DNA): TGCAGTGCTAGAAGGGACCCCTACGAGCAGTACTTC.

J is TRBJ1-2 and V is TRBV6-1; D call uncertain. Germline V gene sequence: CDR1 MNHNS, CDR2 SASEGT. V was pared by 10 bases and J by 1 base, with 16 bases between. The CDR3 is 14 amino acids. The CDR3 sequence is CAIQTVLYNYGYTF. The CDR3 coding sequence is TGTGCCATTCAGACGGTTCTCTATAACTATGGCTACACCTTC.

The sample holds many counts of this clonotype. The V call is TRBV12-3 or TRBV12-4, the J call TRBJ2-7, with a possible D match to TRBD1 (5 bases). V lost 2 bases and J 8 bases, leaving 16 bases between the germline ends. The CDR3 has 14 amino acids. In nucleotides, the CDR3 is TGTGCCAGCAGTTTACGGACATTAGGGTACAAGCAGTACTTC. It yields the protein CASSLRTLGYKQYF.

In this sample, this clonotype turned up many times. This chain uses TRBV29-1 with TRBJ2-3, with D maybe TRBD1 (5 bases). Trimming removed 0 bases at V and 4 bases at J, with 11 bases between. Per germline, CDR1 SQVTM and CDR2 ANQGSEA. The CDR3 runs to 14 residues. This chain's CDR3 is CSVEDPGMSDTQYF. CDR3 coding DNA: TGCAGCGTTGAAGACCCAGGGATGTCAGATACGCAGTATTTT.

In its sample, this clonotype was seen many times. The rearrangement uses TRBV6-1 and TRBJ1-1; 7 bases map to TRBD1. Losses at the gene ends were 5 bases for V and 5 bases for J; bases not matched to a gene: 5. This CDR3 comprises 13 residues. Germline CDR1 reads MNHNS; CDR2 reads SASEGT. CDR3 region: CASSLKGATEAFF. The CDR3 DNA reads TGTGCCAGCAGTTTAAAGGGGGCGACTGAAGCTTTCTTT.

Many counts were recorded for this clonotype. The genes are TRBV3-1 and TRBJ1-2, with 7 bases that match TRBD1. Germline V lookup: CDR1 LGHDT, CDR2 YNNKEL (reference sequence). Germline trimming cut 4 bases from V and 2 bases from J; bases unmatched to any gene: 7. The CDR3 is 15 amino acids. The CDR3 is CASSLQGTGNYGYTF. In DNA form, the CDR3 reads TGTGCCAGCAGCCTACAGGGGACGGGGAACTATGGCTACACCTTC.

This clonotype was observed a handful of times. The chain is built from TRBV5-1 and TRBJ2-5, with D uncertain. The CDR3 is 13 amino acids. Deletions cut 0 bases from V and 5 bases from J, with 8 bases between. Germline V lookup: CDR1 SGHRS, CDR2 YFSETQ. CDR3 sequence: CASSLGQAETQYF. In DNA form, the CDR3 reads TGCGCCAGCAGCTTGGGGCAGGCGGAGACCCAGTACTTC.

This clonotype has at least ten counts. The chain joins TRBV13 to TRBJ2-7; 8 positions agree with TRBD2. Germline V lookup: CDR1 PRHDT, CDR2 FYEKMQ (reference sequence). This CDR3 is built from 15 residues. J gave up 0 bases and V 4 bases, and 5 bases lay outside the gene matches. The CDR3: CASSSTSGNSYEQYF. CDR3 nucleotide sequence: TGTGCCAGCAGCTCCACTAGCGGAAACTCCTACGAGCAGTACTTC.

This clonotype was counted ten times or more. The chain combines TRBV24-1 with TRBJ2-5, with 11 bases lining up with TRBD2. The V segment lost 5 bases and the J segment 1 base; nucleotides outside the gene matches: 2. The CDR3 extends over 15 amino acids. Per germline, CDR1 KGHDR and CDR2 SFDVKD. The CDR3, as DNA: TGTGCCACCAGTGGGACTAGCGGGCTCCAAGAGACCCAGTACTTC. This codes for CATSGTSGLQETQYF.

This clonotype has at least ten counts. This could be a read error, since a much larger clone is one nucleotide away. The chain uses TRBV6-1 and TRBJ1-2; D unclear. Trimming shortened V by 0 bases and J by 3 bases, and 2 bases separated the two germline ends. Germline assignment: CDR1 MNHNS and CDR2 SASEGT. The CDR3 loop spans 12 amino acids. The CDR3 sequence: CASSEAYYGYTF. CDR3 sequence (DNA): TGTGCCAGCAGTGAAGCATACTATGGCTACACCTTC.

This clonotype was recorded many times. The chain links TRBV20-1 to TRBJ2-7; possibly TRBD2 for D (6 bases). This CDR3 spans 11 amino acids. The germline V and J ends were trimmed by 7 bases and 5 bases, with 12 bases remaining between them. From germline, CDR1 is DFQATT and CDR2 SNEGSKA (reference sequence). The CDR3 loop is CSVREWDEQYF. CDR3 in DNA: TGCAGTGTACGGGAGTGGGACGAGCAGTACTTC.